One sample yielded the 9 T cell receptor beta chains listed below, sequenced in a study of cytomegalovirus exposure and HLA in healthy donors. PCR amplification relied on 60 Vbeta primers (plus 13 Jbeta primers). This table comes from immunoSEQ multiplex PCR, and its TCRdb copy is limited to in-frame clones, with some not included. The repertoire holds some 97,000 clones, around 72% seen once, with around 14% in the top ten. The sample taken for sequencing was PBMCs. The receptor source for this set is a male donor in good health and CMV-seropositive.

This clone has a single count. The CDR3 DNA sequence: TGTGCCAGCAGCCTTAGCGGGGGGGAAGAGACCCAGTACTTC. It yields the protein CASSLSGGEETQYF. The V call is TRBV7-3, the J call TRBJ2-5; 11 bases line up with TRBD2. V shed 5 bases and J 3 bases; nucleotides not matched to a gene: 2. The germline V gene encodes CDR1 SGHTA and CDR2 FQGTGA. The CDR3 runs 14 residues.

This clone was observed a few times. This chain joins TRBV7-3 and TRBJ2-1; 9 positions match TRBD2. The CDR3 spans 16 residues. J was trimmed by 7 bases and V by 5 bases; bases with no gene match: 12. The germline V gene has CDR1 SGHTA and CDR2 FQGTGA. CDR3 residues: CASSRGGGGAGNEQFF. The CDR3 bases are TGTGCCAGCAGCCGCGGGGGCGGGGGGGCCGGTAATGAGCAGTTCTTC.

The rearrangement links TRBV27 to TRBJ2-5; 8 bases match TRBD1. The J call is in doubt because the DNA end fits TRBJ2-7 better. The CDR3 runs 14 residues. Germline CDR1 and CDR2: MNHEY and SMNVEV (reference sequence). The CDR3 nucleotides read TGTGCCAGCAGTGGGGCAGGGGGCCCCTACGAGCAGTACTTC. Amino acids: CASSGAGGPYEQYF.

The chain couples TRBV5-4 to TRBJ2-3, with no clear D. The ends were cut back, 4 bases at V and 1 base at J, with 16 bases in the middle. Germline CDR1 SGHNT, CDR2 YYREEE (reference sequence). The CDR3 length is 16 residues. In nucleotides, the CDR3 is TGTGCCAGCAGCGCTCAGCGTGTGGATCGCACAGATACGCAGTATTTT. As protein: CASSAQRVDRTDTQYF.

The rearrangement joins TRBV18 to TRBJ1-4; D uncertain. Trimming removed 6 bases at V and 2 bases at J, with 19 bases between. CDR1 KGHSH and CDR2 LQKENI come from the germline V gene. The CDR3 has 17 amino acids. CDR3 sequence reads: CASSDAAGYPTNEKLFF. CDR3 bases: TGTGCCAGCTCTGACGCAGCGGGGTACCCGACTAATGAAAAACTGTTTTTT.

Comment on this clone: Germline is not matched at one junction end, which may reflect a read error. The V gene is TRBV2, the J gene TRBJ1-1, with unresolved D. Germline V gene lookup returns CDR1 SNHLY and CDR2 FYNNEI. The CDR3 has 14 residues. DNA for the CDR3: TGTGCCAGCGGTGACCGGGGAGGGTACACTGAAGCTTTCTTT. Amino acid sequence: CASGDRGGYTEAFF.

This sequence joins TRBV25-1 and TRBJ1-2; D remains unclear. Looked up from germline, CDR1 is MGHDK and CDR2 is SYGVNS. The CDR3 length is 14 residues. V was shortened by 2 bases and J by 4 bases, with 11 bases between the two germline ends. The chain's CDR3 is CASSESYYGYGYTF. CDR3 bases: TGTGCCAGCAGTGAAAGCTACTATGGCTATGGCTACACCTTC.

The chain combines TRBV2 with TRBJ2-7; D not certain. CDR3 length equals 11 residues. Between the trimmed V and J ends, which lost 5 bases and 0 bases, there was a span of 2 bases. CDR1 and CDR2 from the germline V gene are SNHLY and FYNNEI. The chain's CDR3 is CASSRSYEQYF. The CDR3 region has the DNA TGTGCCAGCAGTCGCTCCTACGAGCAGTACTTC.

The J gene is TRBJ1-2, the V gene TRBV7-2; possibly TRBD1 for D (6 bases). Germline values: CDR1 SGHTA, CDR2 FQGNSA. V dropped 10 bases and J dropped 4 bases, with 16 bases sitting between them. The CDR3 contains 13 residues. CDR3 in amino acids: CATMGAAPYGYTF. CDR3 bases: TGTGCCACCATGGGGGCCGCTCCCTATGGCTACACCTTC.